The 17 T cell receptor beta chains in this list originate from one sample, sequenced in a study of blood T cell repertoires in COVID-19. The method was immunoSEQ multiplex PCR; TCRdb's version includes in-frame clones alone and lacks a portion of them. This sample yields some 260,000 clones, of which about 88% are seen a single time; approximately 2.2% belongs to the top ten. The specimen sequenced was peripheral blood. These receptors were taken from a woman aged 40 to 50 who had recovered from COVID-19.

J is TRBJ1-6 and V is TRBV9; unclear D gene. The CDR3 contains 13 residues. Germline CDR1 and CDR2: SGDLS and YYNGEE. The ends were cut back, 1 base at V and 10 bases at J, with 9 bases in the middle. The CDR3 here is CASSVYEVSPLHF. DNA of the CDR3: TGTGCCAGCAGCGTATACGAGGTCTCACCCCTCCACTTT.

The rearrangement uses TRBV14 and TRBJ2-7; TRBD2 agrees at 8 bases. The CDR3 has 15 amino acids. Germline-derived CDR1 and CDR2 are SGHDN and FVKESK. V was pared by 1 base and J by 1 base, with 3 bases of the junction left unmatched. The CDR3 nucleotides are TGTGCCAGCAGCCAAGGAACTAGCGGATCCTACGAGCAGTACTTC. This encodes CASSQGTSGSYEQYF.

The V gene is TRBV18, the J gene TRBJ2-7, with a weak D call TRBD1 (6 bases). Between the trimmed V and J ends, which lost 4 bases and 0 bases, there was a span of 10 bases. CDR1 and CDR2 from the germline V gene are KGHSH and LQKENI. The length of the CDR3 is 14 residues. The CDR3 sequence is CASSRGQDSYEQYF. The CDR3 DNA sequence: TGTGCCAGCTCACGGGGACAAGACTCCTACGAGCAGTACTTC.

The gene calls are TRBV19 and TRBJ1-6; unclear D gene. The CDR3 is 13 residues long. Trimming removed 8 bases at V and 9 bases at J, with 14 bases between. In germline, CDR1 is LNHDA, CDR2 SQIVND (reference sequence). CDR3 protein: CASGGGIGSPLHF. DNA for the CDR3: TGTGCCAGTGGCGGAGGGATAGGTTCACCCCTCCACTTT.

This clone was recorded only once. The chain joins TRBV6-2 or TRBV6-3 to TRBJ2-5; the D gene is possibly TRBD1 (6 bases). Trimming shortened V by 3 bases and J by 5 bases, and 19 bases separated the two germline ends. The CDR3 runs 16 residues. The germline gives CDR1 MNHEY, CDR2 SVGEGT. The CDR3 DNA reads TGTGCCAGCAGTTATCTTCGAACAGGGTCCAGCGAGACCCAGTACTTC. Its protein product is CASSYLRTGSSETQYF.

This clone has more than one count but fewer than ten. The rearrangement links TRBV6-2 or TRBV6-3 to TRBJ1-1; D gene ambiguous. The CDR3 contains 15 residues. The V end was cut by 4 bases, the J end by 1 base, with 13 bases between. Germline values: CDR1 MNHEY, CDR2 SVGEGT. CDR3 protein: CASSLGGLPNTEAFF. CDR3 bases: TGTGCCAGCAGTTTAGGAGGGCTTCCGAACACTGAAGCTTTCTTT.

This clone appeared a single time. The chain recombines TRBV19 with TRBJ2-1; 10 bases map to TRBD2. The ends lost 6 bases at V and 3 bases at J; junction bases unmatched: 14. This CDR3 comprises 18 residues. The V gene's germline CDR1 is LNHDA and CDR2 SQIVND (reference sequence). The CDR3 sequence: CASSRGASGGRYYNEQFF. CDR3 in DNA: TGTGCCAGTAGCCGAGGGGCTAGCGGGGGACGCTACTACAATGAGCAGTTCTTC.

This chain connects TRBV9 to TRBJ2-6; 7 positions match TRBD2. CDR3 length: 17 residues. From germline, CDR1 is SGDLS and CDR2 YYNGEE. V trimming: 3 bases; J trimming: 4 bases; junction bases outside the gene matches: 10. The CDR3 DNA sequence: TGTGCCAGCAGCGGTCAACCGGGAGGAGCAGGGGCCAACGTCCTGACTTTC. Amino acids: CASSGQPGGAGANVLTF. Full variable domain (missing parts from reference TRBV9 and TRBJ2-6): DSGVTQTPKHLITATGQRVTLRCSPRSGDLSVYWYQQSLDQGLQFLIQYYNGEERAKGNILERFSAQQFPDLHSELNLSSLELGDSALYFCASSGQPGGAGANVLTFGAGSRLTVL.

The chain carries TRBV4-2 and TRBJ2-6; 11 bases line up with TRBD2. Germline V lookup: CDR1 LGHNA, CDR2 YNFKEQ. The V and J ends lost 1 base and 3 bases, in that order; junction bases with no gene match: 5. The CDR3 totals 18 residues. The CDR3 loop reads CASSQVGLAGGGANVLTF. CDR3 nucleotide sequence: TGTGCCAGCAGCCAAGTAGGGCTAGCGGGGGGTGGGGCCAACGTCCTGACTTTC.

This clone has a handful of counts. The V gene is TRBV4-3, the J gene TRBJ2-7; 10 bases match TRBD2. Germline-derived CDR1 and CDR2 are LGHNA and YSLEER. This CDR3 contains 15 residues. V lost 4 bases to trimming and J lost 4 bases; unmatched junction nucleotides: 7. Here the CDR3 reads CASSLLLAGEYEQYF. The CDR3 DNA is TGCGCCAGCAGCCTCCTTCTAGCGGGAGAGTACGAGCAGTACTTC.

This CDR3 is CATSDAGGHYGYTF. In nucleotides, the CDR3 is TGTGCCACCAGTGATGCAGGGGGGCACTATGGCTACACCTTC. This rearrangement joins TRBV24-1 to TRBJ1-2; 7 positions match TRBD1. With 3 bases clipped from V and 3 bases from J, the junction kept 3 bases outside the gene matches. The CDR3 loop spans 14 amino acids. Germline V CDR1 and CDR2: KGHDR, SFDVKD.

The rearrangement uses TRBV19 and TRBJ1-3; TRBD1 is a possible D gene (6 bases). The CDR3 has 14 residues. Germline V gives CDR1 LNHDA, CDR2 SQIVND (reference sequence). V lost 7 bases, J lost 2 bases, and 12 bases lay in between. CDR3 sequence (DNA): TGTGCCAGTAACATTCAGGGGACTGGAAACACCATATATTTT. Amino acid sequence: CASNIQGTGNTIYF.

The chain has TRBV11-2 and TRBJ2-7, with TRBD2 identical over 8 bases. Per germline, CDR1 SGHAT and CDR2 FQNNGV. J lost 3 bases, V lost 2 bases, and 6 bases had no gene match. The CDR3 spans 15 residues. The CDR3 coding sequence is TGTGCCAGCAGCTTAACCCCTAGCGGGCTCTACGAGCAGTACTTC. Amino acids: CASSLTPSGLYEQYF.

This clone was seen once. The CDR3 protein is CASSSPLSSDTQYF. DNA for the CDR3: TGTGCCAGCAGTTCTCCTCTGTCGTCCGATACGCAGTATTTT. The chain carries TRBV9 and TRBJ2-3; D is unclear. Germline values: CDR1 SGDLS, CDR2 YYNGEE. Deletions cut 5 bases from V and 6 bases from J, with 16 bases between. CDR3 length equals 14 residues.

This rearrangement joins TRBV11-3 to TRBJ1-4; 7 bases align to TRBD1. Germline-derived CDR1 and CDR2 are SGHNT and YENEEA. The CDR3 runs 16 residues. With V trimmed by 5 bases and J by 8 bases, 14 bases remained unmatched. CDR3: CASSPRTGGPAEKLFF. The DNA for the CDR3 is TGTGCCAGCAGCCCACGGACAGGAGGACCCGCGGAAAAACTGTTTTTT. Using reference TRBV11-3 and TRBJ1-4 for the parts outside the CDR3, the full variable domain is EAGVVQSPRYKIIEKKQPVAFWCNPISGHNTLYWYLQNLGQGPELLIRYENEEAVDDSQLPKDRFSAERLKGVDSTLKIQPAELGDSAVYLCASSPRTGGPAEKLFFGSGTQLSVL.

The chain is built from TRBV6-5 and TRBJ2-5; D is possibly TRBD2 (5 bases). The V gene lost 6 bases and the J gene lost 2 bases, with 10 bases spanning the gap. Germline CDR1 MNHEY, CDR2 SVGAGI. This CDR3 has 13 amino acids. The CDR3 nucleotides read TGTGCCAGCAGCCTCCGGGGTCAAGAGACCCAGTACTTC. It specifies CASSLRGQETQYF.

The chain employs TRBV7-3 and TRBJ1-1, with D possibly TRBD1 on 5 matching bases. V lost 5 bases and J lost 5, with 12 bases in between. The CDR3 is 13 amino acids. Germline V CDR1 and CDR2: SGHTA, FQGTGA. CDR3 loop: CASSITGRTEAFF. The CDR3 DNA reads TGTGCCAGCAGCATTACAGGTAGGACTGAAGCTTTCTTT.